Below are 10 T cell receptor beta chains sequenced from a single sample in a study of early T cells in non-severe SARS-CoV-2 infection. TCRdb called the 5' RACE reads again in MiXCR, with one record for every CDR3 protein. The data contain about 46,000 distinct CDR3 sequences, about a tenth of them seen just once; the ten biggest clones take up approximately 5.7%. The source material was whole blood, sampled at baseline. These receptor sequences come from an adult who was a healthcare worker with PCR-confirmed SARS-CoV-2 infection or an uninfected control (not recorded which).

This sequence joins TRBV11-2 and TRBJ2-1; 12 bases fit TRBD2. The trim removed 3 bases at V and 0 bases at J, leaving 12 bases unmatched. This CDR3 region has 20 residues. Germline values: CDR1 SGHAT, CDR2 FQNNGV. In DNA form, the CDR3 reads TGTGCCAGCAGCTTGTCGGTGGGACTAGCGGGTATCAGCTCCTACAATGAGCAGTTCTTC. It is translated as CASSLSVGLAGISSYNEQFF.

This clonotype came up a few times. The genes are TRBV7-3 and TRBJ2-5, with TRBD2 as a possible D gene (5 bases). Per germline, CDR1 SGHTA and CDR2 FQGTGA. The length of the CDR3 is 13 residues. Trimming left V 5 bases short and J 2 bases short, with 9 bases between. The CDR3 region has the DNA TGTGCCAGCAGCCGGACTCGACAAGAGACCCAGTACTTC. As protein: CASSRTRQETQYF.

The V gene is TRBV6-6, the J gene TRBJ2-7; 7 bases match TRBD1. V was pared by 2 bases and J by 4 bases, with 2 bases of the junction left unmatched. The CDR3 loop spans 13 amino acids. The germline V gene has CDR1 MNHNY and CDR2 SVGAGI (reference sequence). For the CDR3, the DNA is TGTGCCAGCAGTTACGGCAGGGGGTACGAGCAGTACTTC. Protein: CASSYGRGYEQYF.

This clonotype was seen more than once but under ten times. This chain connects TRBV27 to TRBJ2-2; TRBD1 matches at 7 bases. In germline, CDR1 is MNHEY, CDR2 SMNVEV (reference sequence). V shed 2 bases, J shed 6 bases, and the junction held 6 bases outside the gene matches. There are 15 residues in the CDR3. The CDR3 DNA reads as TGTGCCAGCAGTTTAGAGGGGGCGATCTCCGGGGAGCTGTTTTTT. It is translated as CASSLEGAISGELFF.

This clonotype was recorded at least ten times. This rearrangement joins TRBV28 to TRBJ1-2, with D perhaps TRBD1 (5 bases). The CDR3 is 17 amino acids. Germline loops: CDR1 MDHEN, CDR2 SYDVKM. V was trimmed by 4 bases and J by 7 bases, leaving 25 bases between them. The CDR3, as DNA: TGTGCCAGCAGTTCCCTCCTCGTGGACCATCAGAGGGGTGGCTACACCTTC. Its translation: CASSSLLVDHQRGGYTF.

This clonotype showed up just a few times. This rearrangement joins TRBV2 to TRBJ1-3; no definite D call. V lost 5 bases and J 3 bases, leaving 11 bases between the germline ends. The CDR3 runs 14 residues. Germline V lookup: CDR1 SNHLY, CDR2 FYNNEI. The CDR3 is CASSRAVVGNTIYF. As DNA, the CDR3 is TGTGCCAGCAGTCGAGCGGTGGTTGGAAACACCATATATTTT.

This clonotype appeared many times. This chain joins TRBV2 and TRBJ1-3, with D uncertain. V lost 7 bases to trimming and J lost 0 bases, with 10 bases between them. CDR1 is SNHLY, CDR2 FYNNEI, per germline. There are 14 residues in the CDR3. CDR3 coding DNA: TGTGCCAGCACCAACCGTTTCTCTGGAAACACCATATATTTT. Translated, it gives CASTNRFSGNTIYF.

V is TRBV4-3 and J is TRBJ1-4; 7 nucleotides agree with TRBD1. The CDR3 runs to 19 residues. The germline gives CDR1 LGHNA, CDR2 YSLEER. The trim removed 0 bases at V and 4 bases at J, leaving 14 bases unmatched. The CDR3 spells CASSQDLPSGQAYNEKLFF. The DNA of the CDR3 is TGCGCCAGCAGCCAAGATCTCCCGTCAGGACAGGCATATAATGAAAAACTGTTTTTT.

This clonotype was seen at least ten times. V and J are TRBV6-2 or TRBV6-3 and TRBJ1-1; D may be TRBD1 (5 bases). The CDR3 loop spans 14 amino acids. V lost 6 bases to trimming and J lost 5 bases, with 16 bases between them. Per germline, CDR1 MNHEY and CDR2 SVGEGT. The CDR3 nucleotides read TGTGCCAGCAGACAACTCGGGACGGCGACTGAAGCTTTCTTT. This gives the protein CASRQLGTATEAFF.

This clonotype occurred a few times. This chain uses TRBV30 with TRBJ1-1; D is perhaps TRBD1 (5 bases). The CDR3 is made up of 11 amino acids. V dropped 8 bases and J dropped 7 bases, with 14 bases sitting between them. Germline values: CDR1 GTSNPN, CDR2 SVGIG (reference sequence). CDR3 sequence: CAVGLQGEAFF. The CDR3 bases are TGTGCCGTGGGCCTTCAGGGTGAAGCTTTCTTT.